The 27 T cell receptor beta chains below were found in one sample sequenced in a study of cytomegalovirus exposure and HLA in healthy donors. TCRdb's table, derived via immunoSEQ multiplex PCR, lists solely in-frame clones and lacks some. Found here are under 350,000 clones, 86% of them singletons; the top ten hold less than 1.2%. The sequenced material came from PBMCs. These receptors were collected from a woman aged 18-29 years in good health and CMV-seronegative.

V is TRBV28 and J is TRBJ2-5; perhaps TRBD2 as D (7 bases). The germline CDR1 and CDR2 sequences are MDHEN and SYDVKM. The length of the CDR3 is 14 residues. The V gene lost 5 bases and the J gene lost 4 bases, with 14 bases spanning the gap. CDR3 sequence: CASSPEGGRETQYF. CDR3 bases: TGTGCCAGCAGTCCCGAGGGGGGGAGAGAGACCCAGTACTTC.

The rearrangement uses TRBV2 and TRBJ1-2, with D possibly TRBD1 on 6 matching bases. The CDR3 covers 14 residues. The V end was cut by 6 bases, the J end by 0 bases, with 11 bases between. Germline values: CDR1 SNHLY, CDR2 FYNNEI. Here the CDR3 DNA reads TGTGCCAGCAGAAACAGGGCTTCTAACTATGGCTACACCTTC. Encoded protein: CASRNRASNYGYTF. Full variable domain (remainder filled in from reference TRBV2 and TRBJ1-2): EPEVTQTPSHQVTQMGQEVILRCVPISNHLYFYWYRQILGQKVEFLVSFYNNEISEKSEIFDDQFSVERPDGSNFTLKIRSTKLEDSAMYFCASRNRASNYGYTFGSGTRLTVV.

The J gene is TRBJ2-1, the V gene TRBV7-6; tentative D call: TRBD2 (7 bases). Germline assignment: CDR1 SGHVS and CDR2 FNYEAQ. The germline V and J ends were trimmed by 5 bases and 4 bases, with 27 bases remaining between them. The CDR3 sequence is 19 residues long. The CDR3 sequence: CASSRGAGSSSFNYNEQFF. In DNA form, the CDR3 reads TGTGCCAGCAGCCGGGGGGCGGGATCATCATCTTTTAATTACAATGAGCAGTTCTTC.

A word on this clone: The junction differs from germline at one of its ends, possibly a read error. The chain joins TRBV5-1 to TRBJ1-2, with D unclear. The germline V gene encodes CDR1 SGHRS and CDR2 YFSETQ. The CDR3 consists of 13 residues. CDR3 DNA: TGCGCCAGCAGATTGGGAGTTAACTATGGCTACACCTTC. It specifies CASRLGVNYGYTF.

This clone was counted a few times. The chain carries TRBV6-5 and TRBJ1-5; maybe TRBD1 (5 bases). Germline V gene lookup returns CDR1 MNHEY and CDR2 SVGAGI. Deletions cut 2 bases from V and 6 bases from J, with 8 bases between. CDR3 length: 13 amino acids. This chain's CDR3 is CASSYDRGQPQHF. The CDR3 bases are TGTGCCAGCAGTTACGACAGAGGTCAGCCCCAGCATTTT.

This clone is a singleton in its sample. The junction departs from the called germline gene at one end, perhaps through a read error. The gene calls are TRBV7-7 and TRBJ1-4; 9 positions match TRBD1. Germline values: CDR1 SSHAT, CDR2 FNYEAQ (reference sequence). The CDR3 sequence is 15 residues long. The CDR3 nucleotides read TGTGCTAGCAGCACGACAGGGGGAAAGGGTGAAAAACTGTTTTTT. Protein sequence: CASSTTGGKGEKLFF.

The chain links TRBV4-2 to TRBJ2-1, with 9 nucleotides matching TRBD2. Germline lookup yields CDR1 LGHNA and CDR2 YNFKEQ. This CDR3 has 16 residues. V trimming: 0 bases; J trimming: 4 bases; junction bases outside the gene matches: 4. The CDR3 reads CASSQDSAGGYNEQFF. CDR3 nucleotide sequence: TGTGCCAGCAGCCAAGATTCGGCGGGAGGGTACAATGAGCAGTTCTTC.

This clone showed up just once. V and J are TRBV10-1 and TRBJ2-7; D is possibly TRBD2 (5 bases). The CDR3 is 13 amino acids. The germline V gene has CDR1 WNHNN and CDR2 SYGVQD (reference sequence). The ends were cut back, 2 bases at V and 2 bases at J, with 7 bases in the middle. The CDR3 coding sequence is TGCGCCAGCAGTGAGGGGGAGACCTACGAGCAGTACTTC. Encoded protein: CASSEGETYEQYF.

Here the CDR3 reads CASSQSRGTGTYEQYF. DNA for the CDR3: TGTGCCAGCAGCCAATCCCGAGGGACAGGGACCTACGAGCAGTACTTC. J is TRBJ2-7 and V is TRBV16; TRBD1 agrees at 9 bases. Trimming at V came to 0 bases and at J to 2 bases, leaving 5 bases not matched to a gene. The CDR3 consists of 16 residues. CDR1 KGHSY and CDR2 FQNENV come from the germline V gene. Full variable domain (outside the CDR3, taken from reference TRBV16 and TRBJ2-7): GEEVAQTPKHLVRGEGQKAKLYCAPIKGHSYVFWYQQVLKNEFKFLISFQNENVFDETGMPKERFSAKCLPNSPCSLEIQATKLEDSAVYFCASSQSRGTGTYEQYFGPGTRLTVT.

The chain recombines TRBV6-5 with TRBJ2-1; possible D gene TRBD2, 6 bases. Germline assignment: CDR1 MNHEY and CDR2 SVGAGI. The germline V and J ends were trimmed by 2 bases and 1 base, with 9 bases remaining between them. There are 15 residues in the CDR3. The CDR3 region has the DNA TGTGCCAGCAGTTACCCCGGGGGTTCCTACAATGAGCAGTTCTTC. It codes for CASSYPGGSYNEQFF.

The gene calls are TRBV18 and TRBJ1-1; TRBD1 agrees at 7 bases. CDR1 and CDR2 (germline): KGHSH, LQKENI. With 3 bases clipped from V and 1 base from J, the junction kept 17 bases outside the gene matches. The CDR3 covers 19 residues. The CDR3 region is CASSPLRDRELLGNTEAFF. The DNA of the CDR3 is TGTGCCAGCTCACCTTTGAGAGACAGGGAGTTACTTGGGAACACTGAAGCTTTCTTT.

The chain joins TRBV9 to TRBJ2-2, with 10 bases identical to TRBD1. The V gene's germline CDR1 is SGDLS and CDR2 YYNGEE. CDR3 length: 16 residues. Losses at the gene ends were 4 bases for V and 3 bases for J; bases not matched to a gene: 6. Here the CDR3 DNA reads TGTGCCAGCAGCCCGGGACAGGGGTACGACACCGGGGAGCTGTTTTTT. The encoded protein is CASSPGQGYDTGELFF.

The chain employs TRBV27 and TRBJ2-6; D perhaps matches TRBD1 (5 bases). This CDR3 has 16 amino acids. V was trimmed by 2 bases and J by 2 bases, leaving 10 bases between them. Per the germline V gene, CDR1 is MNHEY and CDR2 is SMNVEV (reference sequence). CDR3 sequence: CASSLKGPAGANVLTF. The CDR3 DNA is TGTGCCAGCAGTTTAAAGGGGCCAGCTGGGGCCAACGTCCTGACTTTC.

This clone has only a few counts. The chain joins TRBV6-5 to TRBJ1-2, with D possibly being TRBD1 (5 bases). The V end lost 2 bases, the J end lost 6 bases, and 10 bases lay between the germline ends. The CDR3 is 13 amino acids. Germline V gene lookup returns CDR1 MNHEY and CDR2 SVGAGI. For the CDR3, the DNA is TGTGCCAGCAGTTACGAGGGGAGGGATGGCTACACCTTC. Translating gives CASSYEGRDGYTF.

This rearrangement joins TRBV7-2 to TRBJ2-7; 10 bases match TRBD1. The V gene's germline CDR1 is SGHTA and CDR2 FQGNSA. V lost 0 bases, J lost 7 bases, and 9 bases stayed unmatched. CDR3 length: 16 amino acids. Here the CDR3 DNA reads TGTGCCAGCAGCTTAGCGCTGGGACAGGGGTTAGGAGAGCAGTACTTC. This codes for CASSLALGQGLGEQYF.

This clone appeared once. The chain uses TRBV6-5 and TRBJ1-6, with unresolved D. Germline V gene sequence: CDR1 MNHEY, CDR2 SVGAGI. Trimming cost V 7 bases and J 7 bases, with 5 bases left between them. The CDR3 covers 11 residues. This chain's CDR3 is CASTQNSPLHF. CDR3 nucleotide sequence: TGTGCCAGCACCCAAAATTCACCCCTCCACTTT.

V is TRBV27 and J is TRBJ2-1; a weak D match, TRBD2 (6 bases). V lost 7 bases to trimming and J lost 2 bases, with 12 bases between them. Germline-derived CDR1 and CDR2 are MNHEY and SMNVEV (reference sequence). The CDR3 totals 14 residues. CDR3 coding DNA: TGTGCCAGCAATATAGCGGAAACCTACAATGAGCAGTTCTTC. Its translation: CASNIAETYNEQFF.

This clone was counted a single time. This chain links TRBV6-1 with TRBJ2-3; 9 bases are a match to TRBD2. The CDR3 contains 17 residues. Germline V gives CDR1 MNHNS, CDR2 SASEGT. With V trimmed by 3 bases and J by 5 bases, 12 bases remained unmatched. The CDR3 reads CASSEAGLAGLGDTQYF. In DNA form, the CDR3 reads TGTGCCAGCAGTGAGGCAGGGCTAGCGGGGCTAGGAGATACGCAGTATTTT.

This chain uses TRBV5-1 with TRBJ2-3; 11 bases fit TRBD2. Unmatched junction bases numbered 15, after V lost 3 bases and J lost 3 bases. Looked up from germline, CDR1 is SGHRS and CDR2 is YFSETQ. The CDR3 runs to 19 residues. CDR3 region: CASSYRETSGTTATDTQYF. CDR3 DNA: TGCGCCAGCAGCTATCGGGAGACTAGCGGGACCACGGCAACAGATACGCAGTATTTT.

The chain joins TRBV9 to TRBJ2-5, with D uncertain. There are 16 residues in the CDR3. From germline, CDR1 is SGDLS and CDR2 YYNGEE. The V gene lost 0 bases and the J gene lost 4 bases, with 16 bases spanning the gap. DNA for the CDR3: TGTGCCAGCAGCGTAGGCAGCGACCGTATGGGAGAGACCCAGTACTTC. Translating it yields CASSVGSDRMGETQYF.

The chain joins TRBV10-3 to TRBJ1-2; no firm D call. V lost 11 bases and J lost 8, with 21 bases in between. Germline V gene lookup returns CDR1 ENHRY and CDR2 SYGVKD. The CDR3 contains 13 residues. Written as DNA, the CDR3 is TGTGCCTTCGCTCGGGGTTCCAACGACGGCTACACCTTC. Its protein is CAFARGSNDGYTF.

The V and J genes are TRBV30 and TRBJ1-1; D may be TRBD1 (5 bases). This CDR3 comprises 13 residues. Germline assignment: CDR1 GTSNPN and CDR2 SVGIG (reference sequence). Trimming cost V 1 base and J 6 bases, with 12 bases left between them. The CDR3 nucleotides read TGTGCCTGGAGTGATCAGGGAACCTCTGAAGCTTTCTTT. This codes for CAWSDQGTSEAFF.

This sequence joins TRBV6-4 and TRBJ2-3; maybe TRBD1 (6 bases). Germline V gene data show CDR1 as MRHNA and CDR2 as SNTAGT. V lost 6 bases and J 4 bases, leaving 14 bases between the germline ends. The CDR3 is made up of 14 amino acids. This CDR3 reads CASSVTGNPDTQYF. The DNA for the CDR3 is TGTGCCAGCAGCGTTACAGGGAACCCAGATACGCAGTATTTT.

The CDR3 nucleotides are TGTGCCAGCAGCCCAAGGACAGGGGGCTACATTGACACTGAAGCTTTCTTT. Amino acid sequence: CASSPRTGGYIDTEAFF. The chain combines TRBV7-8 with TRBJ1-1; 11 bases align to TRBD1. This CDR3 is built from 17 residues. With V trimmed by 5 bases and J by 3 bases, 11 bases remained unmatched. CDR1 and CDR2 from the germline V gene are SGHVS and FQNEAQ.

The chain joins TRBV2 to TRBJ2-1; maybe TRBD2 (6 bases). The CDR3 length is 17 residues. Trimming cost V 7 bases and J 2 bases, with 21 bases left between them. Per the germline V gene, CDR1 is SNHLY and CDR2 is FYNNEI. This CDR3 reads CASNDPHSGLTYNEQFF. CDR3 bases: TGTGCCAGCAACGACCCCCATAGCGGTCTCACCTACAATGAGCAGTTCTTC.

The chain has TRBV20-1 and TRBJ1-2; no definite D call. Germline V CDR1 and CDR2: DFQATT, SNEGSKA (reference sequence). The V and J ends lost 6 bases and 5 bases respectively, with 7 bases between them. The CDR3 has 10 residues. CDR3 coding DNA: TGCAGTGCGCAGGAATATGGCTACACCTTC. Translated: CSAQEYGYTF.

The V and J genes are TRBV6-5 and TRBJ2-5; 13 bases are shared with TRBD2. This CDR3 spans 15 amino acids. The trim removed 6 bases at V and 5 bases at J, leaving 6 bases unmatched. Germline V lookup: CDR1 MNHEY, CDR2 SVGAGI. The DNA for the CDR3 is TGTGCCAGCAGCCAGGGACTAGCGGGGTCGGAGACCCAGTACTTC. Amino acid sequence: CASSQGLAGSETQYF.